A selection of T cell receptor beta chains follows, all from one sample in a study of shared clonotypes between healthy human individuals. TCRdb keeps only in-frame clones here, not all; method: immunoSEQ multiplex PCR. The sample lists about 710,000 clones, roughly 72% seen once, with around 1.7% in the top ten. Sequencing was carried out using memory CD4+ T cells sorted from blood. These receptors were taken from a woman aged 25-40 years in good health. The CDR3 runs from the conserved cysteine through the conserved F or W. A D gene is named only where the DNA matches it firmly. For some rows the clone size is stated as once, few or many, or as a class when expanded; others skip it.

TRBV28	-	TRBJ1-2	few	TGTGCCAGCGGGGGCGGCTACACCTTC	CASGGGYTF
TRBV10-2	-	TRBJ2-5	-	TGCGCCAGTGGGGGAGAGGGAAAGACCCAGTACTTC	CASGGEGKTQYF
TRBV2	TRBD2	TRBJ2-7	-	TGTGCCAGCAGTTCGATCCGGGAGGATGCCGAGCAGTACTTC	CASSSIREDAEQYF
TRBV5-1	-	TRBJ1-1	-	TGCGCCAGCAGCTTGGTAGGGGGATCGGACACTGAAGCTTTCTTT	CASSLVGGSDTEAFF
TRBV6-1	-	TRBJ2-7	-	TGTGCCAGCAGTGAAAAGGGGCTGGCGAGGGGCCACGAGCAGTACTTC	CASSEKGLARGHEQYF
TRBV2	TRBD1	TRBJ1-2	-	TGTGCCAGCAGCCCCCCGGGACAGAGGGTCCCATATGGCTACACCTTC	CASSPPGQRVPYGYTF
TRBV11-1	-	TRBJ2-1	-	TGTGCCAGCAGCTCCCGGGAGCCCTACAATGAGCAGTTCTTC	CASSSREPYNEQFF
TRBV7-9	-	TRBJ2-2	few	TGTGCCAGCAGCTTTTCCACCCTGAACACCGGGGAGCTGTTTTTT	CASSFSTLNTGELFF
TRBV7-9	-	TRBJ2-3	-	TGTGCCAGCAGCTTTTGGACGGTTATGGATACGCAGTATTTT	CASSFWTVMDTQYF
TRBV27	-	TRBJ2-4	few	TGTGCCAGCAGTGCTGACAGGTTCCAAAACATTCAGTACTTC	CASSADRFQNIQYF
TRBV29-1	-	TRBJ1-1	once	TGCAGCGTAAGGGACGTGAACACTGAAGCTTTCTTT	CSVRDVNTEAFF
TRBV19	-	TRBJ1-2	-	TGTGCCAGTAGTATTTTGGGGGGCACCTATGGCTACACCTTC	CASSILGGTYGYTF
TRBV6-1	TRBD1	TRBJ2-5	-	TGTGCCAGCGGACAGGGGCCTGAGACCCAGTACTTC	CASGQGPETQYF
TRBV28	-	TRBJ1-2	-	TGTGCCAGCACTGCTAACTATGGCTACACCTTC	CASTANYGYTF
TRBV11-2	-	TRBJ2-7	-	TGTGCCAGCAGCCAGGGGTTATCCTACGAGCAGTACTTC	CASSQGLSYEQYF
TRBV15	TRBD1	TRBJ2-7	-	TGTGCCACCAGCAGACCGGGACAGACCTACGAGCAGTACTTC	CATSRPGQTYEQYF
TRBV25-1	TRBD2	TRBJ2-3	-	TGTGCCAGCAGTCTAAGGGGGACTAGAGGGGATACGCAGTATTTT	CASSLRGTRGDTQYF
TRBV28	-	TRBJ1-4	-	TGTGCCAGCAGTTTAAGCAGGGCTCCGGGGAATGAAAAACTGTTTTTT	CASSLSRAPGNEKLFF
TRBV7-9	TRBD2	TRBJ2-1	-	TGTGCCAGCAGCTACAAATCTCCGGGACTAGCGATTGAGCAGTTCTTC	CASSYKSPGLAIEQFF
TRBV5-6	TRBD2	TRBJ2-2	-	TGTGCCAGCAGCATCCCGGGACTAGCGGGACCCCACGGGGAGCTGTTTTTT	CASSIPGLAGPHGELFF
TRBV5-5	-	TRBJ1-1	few	TGTGCCAGCAGCTCCTATTCCGAAACTGAAGCTTTCTTT	CASSSYSETEAFF
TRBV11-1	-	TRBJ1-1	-	TGTGCCAGCAGCTTCGGGGGGCACGATGGCACTGAAGCTTTCTTT	CASSFGGHDGTEAFF
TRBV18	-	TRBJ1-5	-	TGTGCCAGCGTGGGGGGGTCAGGGCAGCCCCAGCATTTT	CASVGGSGQPQHF
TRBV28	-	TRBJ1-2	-	TGTGCCAGCAGCCGGGACCAGTTAGCGGGCTACACCTTC	CASSRDQLAGYTF
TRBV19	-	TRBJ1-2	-	TGTGCCAGTAGTAACCGACCGGTAAAGGGCTACACCTTC	CASSNRPVKGYTF
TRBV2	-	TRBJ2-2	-	TGTGCCAGCAGCCCTCTGGGGCAGTTCGCCACCGGGGAGCTGTTTTTT	CASSPLGQFATGELFF
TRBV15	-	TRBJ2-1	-	TGTGCCACCAGCAGACCCGACTGGAGTAATGAGCAGTTCTTC	CATSRPDWSNEQFF
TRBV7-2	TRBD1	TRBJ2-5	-	TGTGCCAGCAGCTTAGCGACAGGGGGACAAGAGACCCAGTACTTC	CASSLATGGQETQYF
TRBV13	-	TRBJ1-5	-	TGTGCCAGCAGCTTACGGGCAGAAAATCAGCCCCAGCATTTT	CASSLRAENQPQHF
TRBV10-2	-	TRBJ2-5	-	TGCGCCAGCAGTGAGTCGATCTTCAGCGGGGAGACCCAGTACTTC	CASSESIFSGETQYF
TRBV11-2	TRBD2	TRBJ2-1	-	TGTGCCAGCAGCTTAGGAAGCGGGGGCTACAATGAGCAGTTCTTC	CASSLGSGGYNEQFF
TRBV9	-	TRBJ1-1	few	TGTGCCAGCAGCGTCGATGGAGTAAACACTGAAGCTTTCTTT	CASSVDGVNTEAFF
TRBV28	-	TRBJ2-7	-	TGTGCCAGCAGTTTATCTCTAGCCAACTCCTACGAGCAGTACTTC	CASSLSLANSYEQYF
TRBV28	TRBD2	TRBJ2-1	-	TGTGCCAGCAGTCCACCAGGGCTAGCGGATAACAATGAGCAGTTCTTC	CASSPPGLADNNEQFF
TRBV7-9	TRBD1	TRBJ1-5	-	TGTGCCAGCAGTCCTCAGGGGGTAGTGGAGCCCCAGCATTTT	CASSPQGVVEPQHF
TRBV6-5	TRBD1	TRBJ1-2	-	TGTGCCAGCAGTAATTCCGGGACAGGGCTCTATGGCTACACCTTC	CASSNSGTGLYGYTF
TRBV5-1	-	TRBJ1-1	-	TGCGCCAGCAGCTCTCGGGACGAGAACACTGAAGCTTTCTTT	CASSSRDENTEAFF
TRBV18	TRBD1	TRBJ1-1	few	TGTGCCAGCTCACCCAAACAGGGGCAGTATGAAGCTTTCTTT	CASSPKQGQYEAFF
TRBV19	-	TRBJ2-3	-	TGTGCCAGTTCCTCCCGGTCGAGAGGCACAGATACGCAGTATTTT	CASSSRSRGTDTQYF
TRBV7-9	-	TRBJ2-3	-	TGTGCCAGCAGCTTATACCGGACTAGCACAGATACGCAGTATTTT	CASSLYRTSTDTQYF
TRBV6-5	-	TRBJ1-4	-	TGTGCCAGCAGTTGGAGACAGGACGAGGAAAAACTGTTTTTT	CASSWRQDEEKLFF
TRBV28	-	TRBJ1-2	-	TGTGCCAGCAGTTTCGGGTCAGGAACATATGGCTACACCTTC	CASSFGSGTYGYTF